This T cell receptor (beta chain) was identified during a study of T-cell memory formation after mild COVID-19. Worth noting for this clonotype: Its matching antigen is unknown.

TCRdb re-called the 5' RACE reads with MiXCR, one entry per CDR3 protein. The table has 100,000 to 150,000 distinct CDR3 sequences, less than 6.5% seen once. This CDR3 is built from 16 residues. V was cut by 5 bases and J by 4 bases, with 18 bases left in between. From germline, CDR1 is MNHEY and CDR2 SMNVEV (reference sequence). General study findings and limits: Prior to infection, memory already included some responding clones, suggesting cross-reactive memory joined. Contracting clones from day 15 to 85 showed balanced CD4/CD8; later expanders favored CD4+.

Sequenced input: PBMCs or a T cell subset sorted from them (not recorded which). The V gene is TRBV27, the J gene TRBJ2-1; D perhaps matches TRBD1 (6 bases). The source of this sequence is an adult woman who had mild COVID-19 (a few samples of this study predate the infection). Cell type and time point are not known. This CDR3 is CASSVRLGGLYNEQFF. In DNA form, the CDR3 reads TGTGCCAGCAGTGTAAGACTTGGGGGCTTATACAATGAGCAGTTCTTC.